This T cell receptor beta chain was recorded in a study of blood T cell repertoires in COVID-19. Study-level background: Specimens from acute and convalescent COVID-19 originated in the United States, Italy and Spain.

Enrolment of Seattle patients took place during active infection, and they were followed longitudinally. In the authors' methods: The authors estimated nucleated cell counts from reference gene primer amplification. The table came from immunoSEQ multiplex PCR; TCRdb's copy has only in-frame clones and leaves some out. The V and J calls and clone size are taken from that table; D and trimming were inferred from the DNA. The table includes approximately 120,000 clones, more than 80% detected once. Trimming cost V 7 bases and J 4 bases; bases outside gene matches: 9. The CDR3 runs 14 residues. The V gene's germline CDR1 is SNHLY and CDR2 FYNNEI.

This chain connects TRBV2 to TRBJ2-7; 8 positions agree with TRBD2. The source is a woman older than 75 with COVID-19, enrolled during active disease. Sequencing input: peripheral blood. In DNA form, the CDR3 reads TGTGCCAGCACCGCGGCCGGGACTAGATACGAGCAGTACTTC. Its translation: CASTAAGTRYEQYF. Complete variable domain (other parts from reference TRBV2 and TRBJ2-7): EPEVTQTPSHQVTQMGQEVILRCVPISNHLYFYWYRQILGQKVEFLVSFYNNEISEKSEIFDDQFSVERPDGSNFTLKIRSTKLEDSAMYFCASTAAGTRYEQYFGPGTRLTVT.